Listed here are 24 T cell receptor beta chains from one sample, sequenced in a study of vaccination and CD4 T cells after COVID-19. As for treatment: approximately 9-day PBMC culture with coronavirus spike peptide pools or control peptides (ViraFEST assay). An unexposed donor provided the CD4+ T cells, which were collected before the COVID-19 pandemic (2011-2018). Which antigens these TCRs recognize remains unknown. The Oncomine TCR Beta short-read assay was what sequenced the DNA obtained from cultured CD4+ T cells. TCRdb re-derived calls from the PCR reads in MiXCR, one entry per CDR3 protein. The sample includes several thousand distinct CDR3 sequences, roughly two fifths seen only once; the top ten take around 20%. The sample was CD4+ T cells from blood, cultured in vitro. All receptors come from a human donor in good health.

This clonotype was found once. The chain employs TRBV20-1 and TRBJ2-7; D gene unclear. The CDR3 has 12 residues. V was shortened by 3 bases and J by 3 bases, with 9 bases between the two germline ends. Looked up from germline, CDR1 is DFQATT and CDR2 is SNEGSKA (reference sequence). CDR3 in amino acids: CSASGLRYEQYF. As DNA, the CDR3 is TGCAGTGCTAGTGGGCTACGCTACGAGCAGTACTTC.

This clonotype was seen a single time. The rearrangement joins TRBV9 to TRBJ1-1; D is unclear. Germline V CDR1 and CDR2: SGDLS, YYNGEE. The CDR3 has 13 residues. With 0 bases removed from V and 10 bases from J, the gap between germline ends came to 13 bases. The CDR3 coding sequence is TGTGCCAGCAGCGTAGAGGAGGGAGGTCTAGCTTTCTTT. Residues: CASSVEEGGLAFF.

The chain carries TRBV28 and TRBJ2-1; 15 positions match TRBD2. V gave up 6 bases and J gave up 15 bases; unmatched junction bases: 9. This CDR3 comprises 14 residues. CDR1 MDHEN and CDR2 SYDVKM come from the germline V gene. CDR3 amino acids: CASSRTGLAGGSFF. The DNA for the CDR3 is TGTGCCAGCAGCCGAACGGGACTAGCGGGAGGTTCGTTCTTC.

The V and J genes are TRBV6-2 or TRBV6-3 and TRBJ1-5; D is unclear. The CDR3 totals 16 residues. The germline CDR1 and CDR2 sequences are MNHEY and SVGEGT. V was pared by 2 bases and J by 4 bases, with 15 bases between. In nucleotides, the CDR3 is TGTGCCAGCAGTTACGATCTTAACAGAGGGAATCAGCCCCAGCATTTT. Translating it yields CASSYDLNRGNQPQHF.

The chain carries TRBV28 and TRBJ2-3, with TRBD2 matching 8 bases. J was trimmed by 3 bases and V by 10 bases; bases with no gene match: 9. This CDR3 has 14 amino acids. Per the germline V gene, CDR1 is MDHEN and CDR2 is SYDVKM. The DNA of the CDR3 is TGTGCCACATGGGGAGCGGGAGAGACAGATACGCAGTATTTT. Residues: CATWGAGETDTQYF.

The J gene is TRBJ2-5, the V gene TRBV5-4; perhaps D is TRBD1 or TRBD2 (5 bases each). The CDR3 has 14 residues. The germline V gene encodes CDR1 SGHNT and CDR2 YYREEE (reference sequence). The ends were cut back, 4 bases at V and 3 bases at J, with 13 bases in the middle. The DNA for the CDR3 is TGTGCCAGCAGCCCCCGGGACGGAAAAGAGACCCAGTACTTC. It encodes CASSPRDGKETQYF.

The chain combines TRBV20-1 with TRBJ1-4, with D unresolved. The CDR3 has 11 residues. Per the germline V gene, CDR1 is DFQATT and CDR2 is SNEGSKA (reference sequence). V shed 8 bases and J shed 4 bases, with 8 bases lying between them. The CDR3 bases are TGCAGTCTCACCCTTAATGAAAAACTGTTTTTT. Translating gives CSLTLNEKLFF.

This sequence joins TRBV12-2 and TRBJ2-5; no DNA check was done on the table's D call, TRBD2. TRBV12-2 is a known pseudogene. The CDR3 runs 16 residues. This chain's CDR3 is CASRLGLADVEETQYF. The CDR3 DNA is TGTGCAAGTCGCTTAGGACTAGCGGATGTTGAAGAGACCCAGTACTTC.

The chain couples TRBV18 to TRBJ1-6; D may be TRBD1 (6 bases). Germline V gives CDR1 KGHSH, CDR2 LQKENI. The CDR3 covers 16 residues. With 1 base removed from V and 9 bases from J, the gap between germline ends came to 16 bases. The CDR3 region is CASSPLTGKSGSPLHF. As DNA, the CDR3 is TGTGCCAGCTCACCACTAACAGGGAAGTCAGGTTCACCCCTCCACTTT.

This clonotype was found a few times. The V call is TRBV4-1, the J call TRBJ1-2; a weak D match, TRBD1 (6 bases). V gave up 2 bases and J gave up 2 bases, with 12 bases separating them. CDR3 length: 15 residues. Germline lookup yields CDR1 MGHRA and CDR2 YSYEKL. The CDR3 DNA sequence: TGCGCCAGCAGCCAACCCGGGACATCAAACTATGGCTACACCTTC. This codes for CASSQPGTSNYGYTF.

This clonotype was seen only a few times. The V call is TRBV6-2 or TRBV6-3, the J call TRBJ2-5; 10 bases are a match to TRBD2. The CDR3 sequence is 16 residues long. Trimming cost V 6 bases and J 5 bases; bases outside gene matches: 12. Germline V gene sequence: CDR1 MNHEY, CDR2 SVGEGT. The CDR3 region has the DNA TGTGCCAGCAGCCGTGGTTTTAGCGGGGGGTCCGAGACCCAGTACTTC. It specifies CASSRGFSGGSETQYF.

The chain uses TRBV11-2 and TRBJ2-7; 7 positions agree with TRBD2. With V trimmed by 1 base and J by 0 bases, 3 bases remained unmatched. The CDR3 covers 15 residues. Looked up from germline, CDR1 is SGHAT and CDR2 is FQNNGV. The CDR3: CASSLAGGSSYEQYF. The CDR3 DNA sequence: TGTGCCAGCAGCTTAGCGGGCGGGAGCTCCTACGAGCAGTACTTC.

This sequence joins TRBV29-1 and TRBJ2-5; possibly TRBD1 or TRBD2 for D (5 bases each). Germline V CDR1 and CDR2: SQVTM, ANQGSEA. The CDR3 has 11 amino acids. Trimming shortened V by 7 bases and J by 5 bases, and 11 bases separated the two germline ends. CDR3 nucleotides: TGCAGCGGGGCCGAGGGGGAGACCCAGTACTTC. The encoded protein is CSGAEGETQYF. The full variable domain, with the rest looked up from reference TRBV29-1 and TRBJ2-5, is SAVISQKPSRDICQRGTSLTIQCQVDSQVTMMFWYRQQPGQSLTLIATANQGSEATYESGFVIDKFPISRPNLTFSTLTVSNMSPEDSSIYLCSGAEGETQYFGPGTRLLVL.

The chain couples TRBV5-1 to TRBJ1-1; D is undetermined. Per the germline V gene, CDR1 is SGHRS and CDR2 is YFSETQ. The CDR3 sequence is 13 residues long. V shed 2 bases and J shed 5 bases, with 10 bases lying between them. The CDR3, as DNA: TGCGCCAGCAGCTTCGGGAGCATTACTGAAGCTTTCTTT. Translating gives CASSFGSITEAFF.

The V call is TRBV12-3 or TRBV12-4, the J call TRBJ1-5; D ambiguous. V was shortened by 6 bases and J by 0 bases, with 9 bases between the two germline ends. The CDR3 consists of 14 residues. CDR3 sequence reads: CASREDGSNQPQHF. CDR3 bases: TGTGCCAGCAGGGAAGACGGTAGCAATCAGCCCCAGCATTTT.

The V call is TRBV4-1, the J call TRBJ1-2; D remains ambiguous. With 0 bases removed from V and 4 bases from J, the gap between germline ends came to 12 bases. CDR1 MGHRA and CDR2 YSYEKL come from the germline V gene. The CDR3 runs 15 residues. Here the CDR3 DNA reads TGCGCCAGCAGCCAAGATCGTGGAGGGATCTATGGCTACACCTTC. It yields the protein CASSQDRGGIYGYTF.

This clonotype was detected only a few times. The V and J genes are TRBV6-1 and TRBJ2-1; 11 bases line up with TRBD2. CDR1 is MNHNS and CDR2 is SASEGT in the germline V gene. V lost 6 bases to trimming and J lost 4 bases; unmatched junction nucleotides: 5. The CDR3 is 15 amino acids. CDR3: CASSLAGGAYNEQFF. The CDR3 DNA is TGTGCCAGCAGCTTAGCGGGAGGGGCATACAATGAGCAGTTCTTC.

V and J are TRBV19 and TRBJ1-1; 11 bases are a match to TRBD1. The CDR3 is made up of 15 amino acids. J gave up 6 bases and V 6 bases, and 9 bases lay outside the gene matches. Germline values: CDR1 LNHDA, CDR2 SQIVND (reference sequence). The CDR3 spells CASSKRTGGLPEAFF. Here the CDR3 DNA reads TGTGCCAGTAGCAAGAGGACAGGGGGCTTACCTGAAGCTTTCTTT.

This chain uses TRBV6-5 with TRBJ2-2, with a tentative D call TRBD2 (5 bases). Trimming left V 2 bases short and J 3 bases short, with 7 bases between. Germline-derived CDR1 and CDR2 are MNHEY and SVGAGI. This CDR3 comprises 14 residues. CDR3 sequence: CASSYKDYTGELFF. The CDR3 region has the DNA TGTGCCAGCAGTTACAAGGACTACACCGGGGAGCTGTTTTTT.

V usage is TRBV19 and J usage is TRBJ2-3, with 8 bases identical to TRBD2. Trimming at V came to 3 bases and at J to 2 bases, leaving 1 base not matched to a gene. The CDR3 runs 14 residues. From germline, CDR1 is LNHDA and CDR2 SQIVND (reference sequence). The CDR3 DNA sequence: TGTGCCAGTAGTATGACTAGCGTCACAGATACGCAGTATTTT. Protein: CASSMTSVTDTQYF.

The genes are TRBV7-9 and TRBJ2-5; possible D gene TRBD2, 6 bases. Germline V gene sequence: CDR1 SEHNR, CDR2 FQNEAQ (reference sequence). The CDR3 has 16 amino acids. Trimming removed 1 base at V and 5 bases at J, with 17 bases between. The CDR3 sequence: CASSLGGLSYGETQYF. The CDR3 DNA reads TGTGCCAGCAGCTTAGGGGGACTTTCATACGGGGAGACCCAGTACTTC. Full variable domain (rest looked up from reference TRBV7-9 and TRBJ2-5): DTGVSQNPRHKITKRGQNVTFRCDPISEHNRLYWYRQTLGQGPEFLTYFQNEAQLEKSRLLSDRFSAERPKGSFSTLEIQRTEQGDSAMYLCASSLGGLSYGETQYFGPGTRLLVL.

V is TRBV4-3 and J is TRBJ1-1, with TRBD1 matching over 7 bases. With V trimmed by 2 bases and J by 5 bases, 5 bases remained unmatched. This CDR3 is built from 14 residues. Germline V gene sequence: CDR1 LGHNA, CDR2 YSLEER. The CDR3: CASSQSRRGTEAFF. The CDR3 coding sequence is TGCGCCAGCAGCCAAAGTCGCAGGGGGACTGAAGCTTTCTTT.

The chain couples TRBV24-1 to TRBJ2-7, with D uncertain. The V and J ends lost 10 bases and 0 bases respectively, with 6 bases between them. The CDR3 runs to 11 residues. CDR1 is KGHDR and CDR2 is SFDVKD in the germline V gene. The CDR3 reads CATEDSYEQYF. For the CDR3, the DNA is TGTGCCACAGAGGACTCCTACGAGCAGTACTTC.

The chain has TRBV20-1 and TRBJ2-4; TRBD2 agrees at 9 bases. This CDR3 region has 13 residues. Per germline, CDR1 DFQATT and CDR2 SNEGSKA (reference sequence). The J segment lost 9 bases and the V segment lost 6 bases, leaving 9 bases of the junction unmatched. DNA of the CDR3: TGCAGTGCCAGAATAGCGGGAGTCGGCATTCAGTACTTC. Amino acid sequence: CSARIAGVGIQYF.